The source of this TCR beta chain is a study of identifying expanded T cells in peripheral blood. As concerns this clone: The target antigen is unknown.

Produced via immunoSEQ multiplex PCR; TCRdb's table is partial and in-frame only. The table includes roughly 100,000 clones, approximately 88% detected once. Study-wide points: Across healthy donors, higher total template counts meant significantly greater roughly 2-week count variance.

The TCR sequence derives from a person aged 18 to 69 in good health. Sequenced input: blood.

Here the CDR3 DNA reads TGTGCCAGTAACACCAGGGGGCATCAGCCCCAGCATTTT. Its protein is CASNTRGHQPQHF. The chain employs TRBV19 and TRBJ1-5; TRBD1 matches at 8 bases. Losses at the gene ends were 7 bases for V and 5 bases for J; bases not matched to a gene: 4. The CDR3 is made up of 13 amino acids. CDR1 is LNHDA, CDR2 SQIVND, per germline (reference sequence). The whole variable domain, remainder taken from reference TRBV19 and TRBJ1-5, is DGGITQSPKYLFRKEGQNVTLSCEQNLNHDAMYWYRQDPGQGLRLIYYSQIVNDFQKGDIAEGYSVSREKKESFPLTVTSAQKNPTAFYLCASNTRGHQPQHFGDGTRLSIL.